The 28 T cell receptor beta chains in this list originate from one sample, sequenced in a study of blood T cells in healthy people across ages. A second PCR, run for about 7 to 11 cycles, used a sample-barcoded 5' primer plus a J-beta primer mix. MiXCR, run by TCRdb on the 5' RACE reads, gives a single entry per CDR3 protein. This sample has some 1,800,000 distinct CDR3 sequences, with about 39% found just once. The sequenced sample consisted of blood. The source of these receptors is a human donor in good health.

The chain employs TRBV7-9 and TRBJ2-7, with 10 bases fitting TRBD2. The CDR3 consists of 15 residues. In germline, CDR1 is SEHNR, CDR2 FQNEAQ (reference sequence). Trimming at V came to 3 bases and at J to 5 bases, leaving 7 bases not matched to a gene. CDR3 coding DNA: TGTGCCAGCAGCTTGAGCGGGGGGGCCCAGGACGAGCAGTACTTC. Encoded protein: CASSLSGGAQDEQYF.

The chain carries TRBV6-5 and TRBJ1-4, with TRBD1 as a possible D gene (6 bases). The CDR3 length is 15 residues. Trimming left V 7 bases short and J 4 bases short, with 16 bases between. Germline V gene lookup returns CDR1 MNHEY and CDR2 SVGAGI. CDR3 residues: CASTTTRGINEKLFF. The CDR3 DNA is TGTGCCAGCACCACCACGAGGGGGATTAATGAAAAACTGTTTTTT.

V gene TRBV9 combines with J gene TRBJ1-1; D not resolved. CDR1 is SGDLS and CDR2 is YYNGEE in the germline V gene. The CDR3 runs to 13 residues. V lost 2 bases and J 7 bases, leaving 12 bases between the germline ends. The CDR3 loop is CASSVGPSGEAFF. Written as DNA, the CDR3 is TGTGCCAGCAGCGTCGGACCTTCGGGTGAAGCTTTCTTT.

The gene calls are TRBV10-3 and TRBJ2-1, with D unclear. Germline CDR1 and CDR2: ENHRY and SYGVKD. Trimming left V 3 bases short and J 6 bases short, with 15 bases between. The CDR3 is 15 residues long. The CDR3 nucleotides are TGTGCCATCAGTGACAGTTCAAGTGCGAGCAATGAGCAGTTCTTC. Amino acid sequence: CAISDSSSASNEQFF.

The chain recombines TRBV4-3 with TRBJ2-1, with a possible D match to TRBD1 (5 bases). With 0 bases removed from V and 6 bases from J, the gap between germline ends came to 9 bases. Germline assignment: CDR1 LGHNA and CDR2 YSLEER. The CDR3 totals 14 residues. The CDR3, as DNA: TGCGCCAGCAGCCAAGAACCGACAGTCAATGAGCAGTTCTTC. Translated: CASSQEPTVNEQFF.

This sequence joins TRBV12-3 or TRBV12-4 and TRBJ1-2, with unresolved D. The CDR3 contains 13 residues. The V end lost 10 bases, the J end lost 5 bases, and 17 bases lay between the germline ends. CDR3: CAIQKRGGYGYTF. CDR3 DNA sequence: TGTGCCATCCAAAAGCGGGGTGGTTATGGCTACACCTTC.

This clonotype was observed a handful of times. The chain joins TRBV7-8 to TRBJ1-2, with a possible D match to TRBD1 (5 bases). CDR1 and CDR2 (germline): SGHVS, FQNEAQ. Trimming took off 3 bases at V and 4 bases at J, with 12 bases between the two ends. CDR3 size: 14 residues. Written as DNA, the CDR3 is TGTGCCAGCAGCTTTAGCCAGGGCCGCTATGGCTACACCTTC. This sequence encodes CASSFSQGRYGYTF.

This clonotype was observed a handful of times. Germline is not matched at one junction end, which may reflect a read error. This chain joins TRBV7-6 and TRBJ2-7; 10 positions match TRBD1. The length of the CDR3 is 16 residues. Germline V gene data show CDR1 as SGHVS and CDR2 as FNYEAQ. This CDR3 reads CASNPGPGQGSSEQYF. The DNA for the CDR3 is TGTGCCAGCAACCCAGGACCGGGACAGGGGTCCTCCGAGCAGTACTTC.

This clonotype showed up just a few times. CDR3 residues: CASSLGVSGGLQETQYF. The CDR3 DNA reads as TGTGCCAGCAGCTTAGGTGTTAGCGGGGGGCTCCAAGAGACCCAGTACTTC. J is TRBJ2-5 and V is TRBV7-6; 10 bases map to TRBD2. Germline values: CDR1 SGHVS, CDR2 FNYEAQ. The CDR3 is made up of 17 amino acids. V lost 1 base to trimming and J lost 1 base; unmatched junction nucleotides: 6.

This clonotype appeared a single time. This rearrangement joins TRBV5-6 to TRBJ2-3; 9 bases map to TRBD1. Germline V gene lookup returns CDR1 SGHDT and CDR2 YYEEEE. J gave up 5 bases and V 2 bases, and 6 bases lay outside the gene matches. CDR3 size: 15 residues. DNA for the CDR3: TGTGCCAGCAGCTTTTTGACAGGGGGTGGAGATACGCAGTATTTT. It codes for CASSFLTGGGDTQYF. The whole variable domain, remainder taken from reference TRBV5-6 and TRBJ2-3, is DAGVTQSPTHLIKTRGQQVTLRCSPKSGHDTVSWYQQALGQGPQFIFQYYEEEERQRGNFPDRFSGHQFPNYSSELNVNALLLGDSALYLCASSFLTGGGDTQYFGPGTRLTVL.

The V and J genes are TRBV12-3 or TRBV12-4 and TRBJ2-3; TRBD2 matches 7 bases. V trimming: 6 bases; J trimming: 2 bases; junction bases outside the gene matches: 11. This CDR3 is 16 amino acids long. DNA for the CDR3: TGTGCCAGCAGCCCCGGGGGGAGACTTCTCACAGATACGCAGTATTTT. It is translated as CASSPGGRLLTDTQYF.

V gene TRBV4-1 combines with J gene TRBJ1-5, with 7 bases matching TRBD1. After removal of 3 bases from V and 2 bases from J, the junction contained 7 bases not matched to a gene. There are 16 residues in the CDR3. Germline values: CDR1 MGHRA, CDR2 YSYEKL. The CDR3 is CASSHRGNGGNQPQHF. CDR3 DNA sequence: TGCGCCAGCAGCCACAGGGGGAATGGGGGCAATCAGCCCCAGCATTTT.

This chain links TRBV20-1 with TRBJ2-7, with 9 nucleotides matching TRBD2. Germline loops: CDR1 DFQATT, CDR2 SNEGSKA (reference sequence). The CDR3 is made up of 16 amino acids. V shed 1 base and J 5 bases; nucleotides not matched to a gene: 12. The chain's CDR3 is CSARVGGGARNDEQYF. The CDR3, as DNA: TGCAGTGCTAGAGTGGGCGGGGGGGCCAGGAACGACGAGCAGTACTTC.

The chain links TRBV10-3 to TRBJ2-3, with D possibly being TRBD1 (5 bases). CDR3 length: 15 amino acids. V was clipped by 5 bases and J by 1 base, with 13 bases between them. Germline CDR1 ENHRY, CDR2 SYGVKD. The CDR3 sequence is CAISTQDPRTDTQYF. CDR3 sequence (DNA): TGTGCCATCAGTACACAGGACCCACGCACAGATACGCAGTATTTT.

The chain employs TRBV7-2 and TRBJ1-5, with a possible D match to TRBD1 (5 bases). Germline values: CDR1 SGHTA, CDR2 FQGNSA. V shed 0 bases and J shed 6 bases, with 12 bases lying between them. The CDR3 totals 15 residues. This chain's CDR3 is CASSLAVGGGQPQHF. For the CDR3, the DNA is TGTGCCAGCAGCTTAGCTGTCGGGGGGGGTCAGCCCCAGCATTTT.

This clonotype was observed a few times. The V call is TRBV12-3 or TRBV12-4, the J call TRBJ2-2, with 7 bases fitting TRBD1. The V gene end was trimmed by 6 bases and the J gene end by 2 bases; junction bases not matched to a gene: 6. This CDR3 region has 15 residues. This chain's CDR3 is CASSRRQGNTGELFF. The DNA for the CDR3 is TGTGCCAGCAGCAGACGACAGGGAAACACCGGGGAGCTGTTTTTT.

The chain combines TRBV7-8 with TRBJ1-2; 9 bases are shared with TRBD1. Losses at the gene ends were 3 bases for V and 3 bases for J; bases not matched to a gene: 14. The germline V gene has CDR1 SGHVS and CDR2 FQNEAQ. The CDR3 is 18 residues long. The CDR3 coding sequence is TGTGCCAGCAGCTTGTGGCGGGACAGGGATAATTTCGACTATGGCTACACCTTC. Its translation: CASSLWRDRDNFDYGYTF.

There are many counts of this clonotype. This chain links TRBV6-2 or TRBV6-3 with TRBJ2-5; D uncertain. Germline CDR1 is MNHEY and CDR2 is SVGEGT. V dropped 8 bases and J dropped 3 bases, with 10 bases sitting between them. The CDR3 runs 12 residues. DNA of the CDR3: TGTGCCAGCTCCTCTCGGGAAGAGACCCAGTACTTC. This gives the protein CASSSREETQYF.

The CDR3 sequence is CASSLTGAATQYF. For the CDR3, the DNA is TGTGCCAGCAGTTTAACAGGGGCCGCCACCCAGTACTTC. The chain recombines TRBV6-5 with TRBJ2-5; 7 bases agree with TRBD1. The CDR3 consists of 13 residues. Germline V gene sequence: CDR1 MNHEY, CDR2 SVGAGI. The junction had 7 bases not matched to a gene; V was cut back by 4 bases and J by 8 bases.

This chain connects TRBV4-3 to TRBJ1-6, with a possible D match to TRBD1 (5 bases). The CDR3 has 13 amino acids. The germline V gene has CDR1 LGHNA and CDR2 YSLEER. Trimming removed 0 bases from V and 13 bases from J, with 10 bases in between. This chain's CDR3 is CASSQDGGMPLHF. The CDR3 DNA follows: TGCGCCAGCAGCCAAGACGGGGGTATGCCCCTCCACTTT.

The chain recombines TRBV7-2 with TRBJ1-3; no firm D call. This CDR3 comprises 13 residues. V lost 5 bases and J 4 bases, leaving 9 bases between the germline ends. Looked up from germline, CDR1 is SGHTA and CDR2 is FQGNSA. The CDR3 sequence: CASSRSMGNTIYF. The CDR3 nucleotides are TGTGCCAGCAGCCGGAGCATGGGAAACACCATATATTTT.

This clonotype occurred a few times. The chain carries TRBV11-1 and TRBJ1-4; 8 positions agree with TRBD1. The germline V gene encodes CDR1 SGHAT and CDR2 FQDESV (reference sequence). After removal of 5 bases from V and 8 bases from J, the junction contained 13 bases not matched to a gene. This CDR3 region has 16 residues. The CDR3, as DNA: TGTGCCAGCAGCACAGGGGGTTTACGATTAGAAGAAAAACTGTTTTTT. Its translation is CASSTGGLRLEEKLFF.

This clonotype was seen a few times. This chain links TRBV11-1 with TRBJ2-3; no reliable D call. This CDR3 is built from 15 residues. V was shortened by 6 bases and J by 2 bases, with 15 bases between the two germline ends. CDR1 and CDR2 from the germline V gene are SGHAT and FQDESV (reference sequence). As DNA, the CDR3 is TGTGCCAGCAGTTCCGACCCATACGACACAGATACGCAGTATTTT. Encoded protein: CASSSDPYDTDTQYF.

The V call is TRBV5-1, the J call TRBJ2-3, with D hard to call. Trimming stripped 0 bases from V and 1 base from J, with 15 bases between. Germline assignment: CDR1 SGHRS and CDR2 YFSETQ. This CDR3 region has 17 residues. Written as DNA, the CDR3 is TGCGCCAGCAGCTTGGGTATCGTTGGCCTCGGCACAGATACGCAGTATTTT. Protein sequence: CASSLGIVGLGTDTQYF.

For the CDR3, the DNA is TGTGCCAGCAGTTACTCGGGCCTTATAACCGATTCACCCCTCCACTTT. Translation: CASSYSGLITDSPLHF. The chain is built from TRBV6-6 and TRBJ1-6; D is undetermined. The CDR3 extends over 16 amino acids. From germline, CDR1 is MNHNY and CDR2 SVGAGI (reference sequence). Trimming removed 0 bases from V and 8 bases from J, with 14 bases in between.

This chain links TRBV18 with TRBJ2-3, with TRBD2 matching over 14 bases. Germline V gives CDR1 KGHSH, CDR2 LQKENI. Trimming removed 6 bases from V and 3 bases from J; junction bases left unmatched: 14. This CDR3 is 19 amino acids long. The CDR3 DNA sequence: TGTGCCAGCTCCCCTGGACTAGCGGGGGGCCATCTTGAAACAGATACGCAGTATTTT. Amino acid sequence: CASSPGLAGGHLETDTQYF. Full variable domain (missing parts from reference TRBV18 and TRBJ2-3): NAGVMQNPRHLVRRRGQEARLRCSPMKGHSHVYWYRQLPEEGLKFMVYLQKENIIDESGMPKERFSAEFPKEGPSILRIQQVVRGDSAAYFCASSPGLAGGHLETDTQYFGPGTRLTVL.

The gene calls are TRBV7-2 and TRBJ2-1; no clear D gene. Germline assignment: CDR1 SGHTA and CDR2 FQGNSA. The CDR3 has 15 residues. V gave up 1 base and J gave up 10 bases, with 17 bases separating them. The CDR3 sequence is CASSLGSTLPYEQFF. The CDR3 bases are TGTGCCAGCAGCTTAGGTTCGACTCTCCCCTACGAGCAGTTCTTC.

The chain uses TRBV5-6 and TRBJ2-6; D gene uncertain. Per germline, CDR1 SGHDT and CDR2 YYEEEE. The CDR3 totals 15 residues. V lost 4 bases to trimming and J lost 1 base, with 9 bases between them. In DNA, the CDR3 is TGTGCCAGCAGCCAAACAGTTTCTGGGGCCAACGTCCTGACTTTC. Its protein is CASSQTVSGANVLTF.